Sequencing of this T cell receptor (beta chain) was carried out in a study of cytomegalovirus exposure and HLA in healthy donors (dated by TCRdb to 2016 to 2017). Concerning the study at large: In an earlier analysis of around 540 of the donors, 250 to 350 Gb of sequence data and 117 million unique TCR beta sequences from about 180 million T cells were reported. Among under 450 genotyped donors of the cohort, an average of 235,054 unique TCR beta nucleotide sequences were sequenced per donor, around 20% of them non-productive. Class I and class II HLA loci were covered by the typing at four-digit resolution. A separate validation cohort of some 130 different subjects was used in addition to the 666-subject first cohort. Every repertoire in the discovery cohort had been generated on one and the same sequencing platform. An earlier analysis of approximately 500 of the donors applied high-throughput TCR beta sequencing to assess whether each TCR beta V gene segment acted as functional or pseudogenic. To study patterns of TCR occurrence, a later analysis re-analyzed previously published TCR beta repertoires from more than 550 donors and added high-resolution HLA genotyping. Rather than drawing on any new phenotypic data, the later analysis identified candidate immune exposures from TCR beta sequences and the way those sequences occurred across donors. The number of typed donors differed by locus: about 620-630 for A, B, C, DRB1 and DQB1; some 540 for DQA1; over 600 for DPA1; and 400 to 480 for DPB1. Roughly five DR-DQ haplotypes were treated as single units for association and clustering because of strong linkage in the cohort. The study profiled the T cell repertoires of fewer than 850 subjects by immunosequencing and related them to cytomegalovirus serostatus. A later genetic analysis took genome-wide SNP genotypes for about 55% of the roughly 700 donors and used that subset as a discovery cohort. Among the roughly 400 genotyped donors, 75% to 90% belonged to the genetic ancestry cluster associated with self-reported Caucasian donors. Donor age, sex, ethnicity and CMV serostatus were collected together with the repertoire data. To predict cytomegalovirus infection status, the study brought together high-throughput TCR immunosequencing, statistical association of individual TCRs with disease status, and machine learning. The study aimed to test whether cataloging public T cell receptors could reveal signatures of past pathogen exposure. Around 320 gigabases of sequencing data and tens of millions of unique TCR sequences were included in an early release covering roughly 700 HLA-typed donors. Overall study outcomes, separate from this receptor: According to a later genetic analysis, donors in an Asian-associated ancestry cluster had fewer N-insertions in productive TCRs than the approximately 700-donor mean. Because some donors lacked HLA typing at each locus, the association tests relied only on the typed subset. It was suggested by the authors that the approach could potentially be generalized to other disease states and immunological phenotypes. In this cohort, only TCR beta chains were sequenced, and detectable features were limited by the absence of alpha or paired-chain data. According to a later analysis, TCR association rates differed among HLA loci, with DRB1 alleles showing the most associated TCRs and HLA-C alleles showing the fewest. A cluster of highly shared sequence variants was judged likely to be a technical artifact of the sequencing pipeline. The study listed 164 TCR beta chains as associated with cytomegalovirus. Roughly uniform sequencing depth across donors was assumed in presence/absence analyses, although this assumption may not hold. CMV serostatus was the only immune exposure information available for the cohort. In an earlier analysis of a few hundred of the donors, most TCR beta V segments were observed in productive rearrangements about 87% or about 30% of the time, broadly matching IMGT annotations. Correlated functional status among segregating V segments might reflect linkage disequilibrium, but an unknown experimental factor could not be ruled out. A further reported finding was that TCR beta sequences accurately predicted the HLA-A and HLA-B alleles for most subjects in the first cohort. A later analysis associated about 17,000 TCR beta sequences with specific HLA alleles at a false discovery rate of 0.05. The classifier was reported to diagnose cytomegalovirus status with high specificity and sensitivity in both the original cohort and the validation cohort. Because counts were too low, more than 15 rarely observed V segments, including chromosome 9 orphons, were excluded from the earlier analysis of several hundred of the donors. In a later analysis, most CMV-associated TCR beta chains were found to appear HLA-restricted, with HLA associations seemingly driven largely by CMV exposure. Because the 87-base-pair reads could not distinguish some IMGT-functional V segments, including TRBV6-2 and TRBV6-3, those segments were excluded. In a later analysis, HLA-associated TCR beta chains were found to be more clonally expanded and to have lower generation probabilities than equally common non-associated chains. A few of the identified cytomegalovirus-associated TCR beta chains were confirmed in vitro to be specific for cytomegalovirus antigens. While some public TCRs were present in many individuals, most TCR sequences turned up only very rarely across donors. According to a later analysis, parvovirus B19, influenza, CMV and Epstein-Barr virus appeared linked to several top co-occurrence clusters. When HLA alleles, especially DR and DQ, strongly co-occurred, TCR associations were difficult to assign to individual alleles. An association between a missense DCLRE1C variant and V-gene and J-gene trimming of TCR beta chains was found in a later genetic analysis and replicated in an independent cohort.

Of note for this clone: This receptor's antigen is unknown. Base qualities are not provided; no much larger clone lies one nucleotide away.

The cohort consisted of 600 to 700 healthy bone marrow donors. At the time of sampling, all cohort members were nominally healthy, though unrecorded immune exposures were likely present. The donor tested CMV seropositive and was one of the 289 seropositive cohort members. A peripheral blood sample was provided by each donor, and peripheral blood mononuclear cells were used for TCR beta sequencing. The Qiagen DNeasy Blood Extraction Kit was used to extract genomic DNA from the blood cell samples. The library was obtained by the immunoSEQ multiplex PCR assay. For the multiplex PCR, a mixture combining 60 forward primers for TCR Vbeta segments and 13 reverse primers for TCR Jbeta segments was used. Amplification of the CDR3 region of rearranged TCR beta genes was performed with a multiplex PCR assay on genomic DNA. The amplified TCR beta libraries were sequenced on the Illumina HiSeq System as 87-base-pair reads. In the original analysis: A later analysis tallied roughly 76 million unique TCR beta chains across the 666 repertoires, and about 10 million of those chains were shared by two or more donors. To remove PCR and sequencing errors, raw reads were error-corrected and collapsed into unique sequences using a nearest-neighbor algorithm that merged closely related sequences. To assign V, D and J gene segments, CDR3 sequences were aligned to IMGT reference sequences. For a sequence to be retained, a match of at least six nucleotides to both a V gene segment and a J gene segment was required. A rearrangement counted as productive if the CDR3 had no stop codons and remained in frame with V and J, and every other rearrangement counted as non-productive. Following IMGT convention, CDR3 was defined as the stretch from the second conserved V-encoded cysteine to the conserved J-encoded phenylalanine. The earlier analysis of about 620 of the donors excluded sequences that lacked an unambiguous match to a single V gene segment. An earlier analysis of several hundred of the donors called V segments functional above 56.7% productive rearrangements and segregating when the between-donor standard deviation exceeded 5%. A statistical classification framework was developed to diagnose cytomegalovirus status using the catalog of TCR beta chain sequences. In a later analysis, TCR nucleotide sequences were compared against IMGT/GENE-DB human TR gene sequences so that V and J genes could be assigned. The TCRdist pipeline was used in a later analysis to assign CDR3 sequences and most-parsimonious VDJ recombination scenarios. In a later analysis, every TCR beta chain was defined by the combination of its CDR3 amino acid sequence and its V-gene family, and reads without a unique V-gene family were dropped. As a way to deal with suspected cross-contamination and a sequencing artifact, a later analysis dropped hundreds of nucleotide sequences that were highly shared and had low generation probability. For each public chain, a later analysis derived a clonal expansion index from normalized ranks of inferred template counts within each repertoire. In a later analysis, generation probabilities were computed with a VDJ recombination model fitted to out-of-frame rearrangements, and the resulting probabilities were checked against IGoR. Hypergeometric tests were used in a later analysis to score TCR-TCR, TCR-HLA and TCR-CMV co-occurrence, with a repertoire-size bias correction applied to the TCR pairs. A later analysis estimated false discovery rates by permuting HLA or CMV assignments 20 times. In a later analysis, co-occurring TCRs were grouped with DBSCAN, and TCRdist sequence similarity was added when clustering was performed within HLA-allele-positive subsets. Co-occurrence clustering excluded repertoires with fewer than 30,000 or more than 120,000 public chains, plus five with anomalous nucleotide sharing. The source is immuneACCESS, and TCRdb retained only in-frame sequences with V and J called. Part of the clones is not carried over; for the studies checked, unresolved V genes explain less than half of this, and the remainder is unexplained. V and J calls and clone size are given by that table; D and trimming were obtained from the DNA. The sample contains under 150,000 clones, more than 80% of them found a single time. The ten top clones hold 5.5% to 7.5% of the sample.

Sequences SGHRS (CDR1) and YFSETQ (CDR2) are obtained from the germline V gene. V lost 5 bases and J lost 3 bases, and the count of bases not matched to a germline gene is 4. Inclusive of the bounding cysteine and phenylalanine, the CDR3 is 14 residues long. Left in the record is the CDR3 DNA by itself, 42 bases read in frame from the first base. Sequencing used PBMCs. The receptor was derived from a woman aged 40 to 49 in good health and CMV-seropositive. The chain joins TRBV5-1 to TRBJ1-5, and 8 bases in between align with TRBD1. The nucleotide sequence reads as follows: TGCGCCAGCAGGGCGGACAGGGACAATCAGCCCCAGCATTTT. It translates as CASRADRDNQPQHF.